A selection of T cell receptor beta chains follows, all from one sample in a study of blood T cell repertoires in COVID-19. Measured with immunoSEQ multiplex PCR; TCRdb has only the in-frame clones, and not every one. The sample yields over 110,000 clones, approximately 86% seen once. Input material: peripheral blood. The receptors were gathered from a man between 70 and 80 years old with acute or convalescent COVID-19. Each CDR3 is given with its conserved first and last residue. Each record gives: CDR3 protein, CDR3 DNA, D gene, CDR3 length, V gene, J gene, clone size. D genes are given only for firm matches. Some rows have no size entry. The others give once, few or many, or a class for an expanded clone.

CASSPGQLLNTEAFF	TGCGCCAGCAGCCCCGGACAGCTATTGAACACTGAAGCTTTCTTT	NA	15	TRBV5-1	TRBJ1-1	NA
CASSTGTSSGNTIYF	TGTGCCAGCAGTACCGGGACAAGCTCTGGAAACACCATATATTTT	NA	15	TRBV6-5	TRBJ1-3	NA
CASSEIGVRGNTIYF	TGTGCCAGCAGTGAAATAGGGGTCCGGGGAAACACCATATATTTT	NA	15	TRBV6-1	TRBJ1-3	once
CASSEPWGGREQFF	TGTGCCAGCAGCGAGCCCTGGGGGGGCAGGGAGCAGTTCTTC	NA	14	TRBV7-9	TRBJ2-1	NA
CASSGTASSADQPQHF	TGTGCCAGCAGTGGGACAGCGAGTTCCGCGGATCAGCCCCAGCATTTT	NA	16	TRBV2	TRBJ1-5	NA
CASSSRVGASTDTQYF	TGTGCCAGCAGCTCCCGAGTGGGAGCCAGCACAGATACGCAGTATTTT	NA	16	TRBV5-4	TRBJ2-3	NA
CASSSQGADTEAFF	TGTGCCAGCAGCTCACAGGGGGCGGACACTGAAGCTTTCTTT	TRBD1	14	TRBV7-3	TRBJ1-1	NA
CASSVNSGGIGETQYF	TGTGCCAGCAGTGTCAACAGCGGGGGGATCGGGGAGACCCAGTACTTC	TRBD2	16	TRBV6-1	TRBJ2-5	NA
CASSLNGIFSYEQYF	TGCGCCAGCAGTTTGAACGGGATCTTCTCCTACGAGCAGTACTTC	NA	15	TRBV5-1	TRBJ2-7	NA
CASSTRKQGDSKGYTF	TGTGCCAGCAGTACTCGGAAACAGGGGGACTCCAAAGGCTACACCTTC	TRBD1	16	TRBV28	TRBJ1-2	once
CASSPSGTQQFF	TGTGCCAGCTCACCTTCCGGGACACAGCAGTTCTTC	NA	12	TRBV18	TRBJ2-1	NA
CASSFEGGETQYF	TGTGCCAGCAGCTTTGAAGGCGGAGAGACCCAGTACTTC	NA	13	TRBV12-1	TRBJ2-5	NA
CASSLGLLAGFNEKLFF	TGTGCCAGCAGCCTGGGGCTATTGGCAGGTTTTAATGAAAAACTGTTTTTT	NA	17	TRBV3-1/TRBV3-2	TRBJ1-4	few
CASSLPGQGLYNEQFF	TGTGCCAGCAGTTTACCCGGGCAGGGTCTCTACAATGAGCAGTTCTTC	NA	16	TRBV27	TRBJ2-1	NA
CASSISPRGDTQYF	TGTGCCAGTAGTATCAGTCCCCGGGGAGATACGCAGTATTTT	NA	14	TRBV19	TRBJ2-3	NA
CASSEAMTGGNTIYF	TGTGCCAGCAGTGAAGCGATGACGGGTGGAAACACCATATATTTT	NA	15	TRBV6-1	TRBJ1-3	NA
CASVGEEYNQPQHF	TGTGCCAGCGTGGGTGAGGAGTACAATCAGCCCCAGCATTTT	NA	14	TRBV21-1	TRBJ1-5	NA
CASRDGTGLTEAFF	TGCGCCAGCAGAGACGGGACAGGGTTGACTGAAGCTTTCTTT	TRBD1	14	TRBV10-2	TRBJ1-1	NA